The T cell receptor beta chain described here comes from a study of metastatic and nonmetastatic thyroid tumors. Whole-study findings and limits: As reported, TCR beta diversity in blood and tumor was significantly higher in malignant thyroid tumors than in benign nodules.

J was trimmed by 4 bases and V by 6 bases; bases with no gene match: 5. This CDR3 has 14 amino acids. CDR1 MNHEY and CDR2 SMNVEV come from the germline V gene (reference sequence). The entire patient cohort was treatment-naive prior to thyroid surgery. This clone has a handful of counts. Its target is not known. In the original workflow: Across clinicopathological groups, CDR3 differences served as the basis for building a distant-metastasis classifier for papillary thyroid cancer. TCRdb re-processed the PCR reads through MiXCR. For this entry, the V and J calls and clone size follow TCRdb and not the study's own pipeline. The table lists 33,000 or so clones, approximately 19% of them singletons.

The V call is TRBV27, the J call TRBJ2-2, with 7 bases that match TRBD1. This sequence originates from a female donor with papillary thyroid cancer or a benign thyroid nodule (not recorded which). Some clones in this sample may be carry-over from other donors' samples. The sample comprised blood. The CDR3, as DNA: TGTGCCAGCAGATCCGGGACAGCCACCGGGGAGCTGTTTTTT. This gives the protein CASRSGTATGELFF.